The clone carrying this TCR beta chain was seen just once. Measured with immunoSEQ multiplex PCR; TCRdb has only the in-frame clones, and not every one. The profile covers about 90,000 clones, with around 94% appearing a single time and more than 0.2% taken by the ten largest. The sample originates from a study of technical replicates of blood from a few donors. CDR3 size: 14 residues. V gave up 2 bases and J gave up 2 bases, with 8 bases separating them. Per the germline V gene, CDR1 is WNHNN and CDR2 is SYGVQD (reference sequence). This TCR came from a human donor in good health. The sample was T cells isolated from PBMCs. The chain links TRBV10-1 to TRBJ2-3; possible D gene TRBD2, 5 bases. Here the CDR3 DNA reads TGCGCCAGCAGTGAGACGGGGAACACAGATACGCAGTATTTT. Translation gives CASSETGNTDTQYF.